These 18 T cell receptor beta chains were sequenced from one sample in a study of radiotherapy plus CTLA-4 blockade in lung cancer. Assay used: immunoSEQ multiplex PCR; TCRdb lists only in-frame clones, some missing. The profile shows approximately 95,000 clones, 75% to 90% of them singletons. The sequences come from peripheral blood, collected from a patient treated with radiotherapy plus ipilimumab. Every receptor here comes from a human donor with non-small cell lung cancer who had a partial response to radiotherapy plus ipilimumab.

V is TRBV27 and J is TRBJ2-7, with 10 bases identical to TRBD2. In germline, CDR1 is MNHEY, CDR2 SMNVEV (reference sequence). The CDR3 contains 17 residues. The junction had 17 bases not matched to a gene; V was cut back by 5 bases and J by 7 bases. CDR3 bases: TGTGCCAGCAGTCCTGCTCCAACTAGCGGGGTGGGGAGGGAGCAGTACTTC. It is translated as CASSPAPTSGVGREQYF.

Written as DNA, the CDR3 is TGCGCCAGCAGCCAAGTTGGAGGGGTCGAGCAGTACTTC. This sequence encodes CASSQVGGVEQYF. The chain links TRBV4-1 to TRBJ2-7; tentatively, D is TRBD2 (6 bases). V was clipped by 1 base and J by 6 bases, with 10 bases between them. CDR1 and CDR2 from the germline V gene are MGHRA and YSYEKL. The CDR3 runs to 13 residues.

This clone was seen a single time. The chain couples TRBV7-3 to TRBJ2-5, with 8 bases lining up with TRBD2. CDR3 size: 15 residues. The germline CDR1 and CDR2 sequences are SGHTA and FQGTGA. V trimming: 3 bases; J trimming: 6 bases; junction bases outside the gene matches: 9. The CDR3 DNA reads as TGTGCCAGCAGCTTCCAGGGACTAGACGGGCAGACCCAGTACTTC. Translation: CASSFQGLDGQTQYF. Complete variable domain (other parts from reference TRBV7-3 and TRBJ2-5): GAGVSQTPSNKVTEKGKYVELRCDPISGHTALYWYRQSLGQGPEFLIYFQGTGAADDSGLPNDRFFAVRPEGSVSTLKIQRTERGDSAVYLCASSFQGLDGQTQYFGPGTRLLVL.

V gene TRBV2 combines with J gene TRBJ2-2; 11 nucleotides line up with TRBD1. Trimming at V came to 11 bases and at J to 1 base, leaving 12 bases not matched to a gene. Germline CDR1 and CDR2: SNHLY and FYNNEI. The length of the CDR3 is 17 residues. CDR3 residues: CACPGGTGGRNTGELFF. The DNA for the CDR3 is TGTGCCTGCCCAGGCGGGACAGGGGGTAGGAACACCGGGGAGCTGTTTTTT. Looking up the rest from reference TRBV2 and TRBJ2-2 gives the full variable domain: EPEVTQTPSHQVTQMGQEVILRCVPISNHLYFYWYRQILGQKVEFLVSFYNNEISEKSEIFDDQFSVERPDGSNFTLKIRSTKLEDSAMYFCACPGGTGGRNTGELFFGEGSRLTVL.

The rearrangement uses TRBV28 and TRBJ2-2; D possibly corresponds to TRBD2 (6 bases). V lost 6 bases to trimming and J lost 9 bases, with 11 bases between them. This CDR3 has 12 amino acids. CDR1 and CDR2 from the germline V gene are MDHEN and SYDVKM. CDR3 loop: CASREGNWELFF. CDR3 bases: TGTGCCAGCAGGGAGGGGAACTGGGAGCTGTTTTTT.

CDR3 nucleotides: TGTGCCAGCAGCATTGGAGGGGAGCAGTTCTTC. Its protein product is CASSIGGEQFF. V is TRBV7-2 and J is TRBJ2-1, with a tentative D call TRBD2 (6 bases). The germline V gene encodes CDR1 SGHTA and CDR2 FQGNSA. The length of the CDR3 is 11 residues. The V end was cut by 5 bases, the J end by 10 bases, with 9 bases between.

This clone was detected a few times. The chain recombines TRBV28 with TRBJ1-1; 9 bases agree with TRBD1. The CDR3 contains 12 residues. With V trimmed by 5 bases and J by 9 bases, 4 bases remained unmatched. The V gene's germline CDR1 is MDHEN and CDR2 SYDVKM. CDR3 sequence (DNA): TGTGCCAGCAGTCGCGGACAGGGGAAAGCTTTCTTT. Protein sequence: CASSRGQGKAFF.

This clone was recorded once. The rearrangement uses TRBV28 and TRBJ1-1; a weak D match, TRBD1 (5 bases). The CDR3 totals 14 residues. V was shortened by 6 bases and J by 1 base, with 12 bases between the two germline ends. The germline CDR1 and CDR2 sequences are MDHEN and SYDVKM. CDR3 amino acids: CASRRRTGNTEAFF. CDR3 in DNA: TGTGCCAGCAGGCGCCGAACAGGGAACACTGAAGCTTTCTTT. The full variable domain, with the rest looked up from reference TRBV28 and TRBJ1-1, is DVKVTQSSRYLVKRTGEKVFLECVQDMDHENMFWYRQDPGLGLRLIYFSYDVKMKEKGDIPEGYSVSREKKERFSLILESASTNQTSMYLCASRRRTGNTEAFFGQGTRLTVV.

This clone was found a few times. The chain employs TRBV28 and TRBJ2-7; 9 bases align to TRBD1. The CDR3 runs 15 residues. Trimming took 3 bases from V and 1 from J; bases not matched to a gene: 4. CDR1 is MDHEN, CDR2 SYDVKM, per germline. The CDR3 region has the DNA TGTGCCAGCAGTTTGAGTGGGACAGGGTCCTACGAGCAGTACTTC. The encoded protein is CASSLSGTGSYEQYF.

The count of this clone is one. The chain uses TRBV6-5 and TRBJ2-4, with D uncertain. The length of the CDR3 is 14 residues. V was pared by 6 bases and J by 0 bases, with 9 bases between. Per the germline V gene, CDR1 is MNHEY and CDR2 is SVGAGI. The CDR3 DNA is TGTGCCAGCAGGTCCTCCGGAGCCAAAAACATTCAGTACTTC. It specifies CASRSSGAKNIQYF.

The genes are TRBV4-2 and TRBJ1-1; no definite D call. Trimming shortened V by 0 bases and J by 1 base, and 9 bases separated the two germline ends. The CDR3 runs to 15 residues. Germline CDR1 LGHNA, CDR2 YNFKEQ. The CDR3 sequence: CASSQERFPNTEAFF. DNA for the CDR3: TGTGCCAGCAGCCAAGAGAGGTTCCCGAACACTGAAGCTTTCTTT.

The gene calls are TRBV28 and TRBJ1-1, with 10 bases that match TRBD1. The V and J ends lost 3 bases and 7 bases, in that order; junction bases with no gene match: 11. The CDR3 loop spans 16 amino acids. Germline loops: CDR1 MDHEN, CDR2 SYDVKM. CDR3: CASSFPEPGQGFEAFF. The CDR3 region has the DNA TGTGCCAGCAGTTTTCCCGAACCGGGACAGGGGTTTGAAGCTTTCTTT. The entire variable domain, with the rest obtained from reference TRBV28 and TRBJ1-1, is as follows: DVKVTQSSRYLVKRTGEKVFLECVQDMDHENMFWYRQDPGLGLRLIYFSYDVKMKEKGDIPEGYSVSREKKERFSLILESASTNQTSMYLCASSFPEPGQGFEAFFGQGTRLTVV.

The chain combines TRBV7-3 with TRBJ2-1, with 9 nucleotides matching TRBD2. Germline V gives CDR1 SGHTA, CDR2 FQGTGA. The J segment lost 6 bases and the V segment lost 0 bases, leaving 6 bases of the junction unmatched. The CDR3 loop spans 16 amino acids. The CDR3 reads CASSLTAKREANEQFF. The DNA of the CDR3 is TGTGCCAGCAGCTTAACCGCCAAGCGGGAGGCCAATGAGCAGTTCTTC.

The genes are TRBV30 and TRBJ2-1, with 7 bases identical to TRBD2. J lost 7 bases, V lost 3 bases, and 3 bases had no gene match. Germline V gene sequence: CDR1 GTSNPN, CDR2 SVGIG (reference sequence). The CDR3 covers 12 residues. CDR3: CAWSGRRNEQFF. CDR3 DNA: TGTGCCTGGAGCGGGAGGAGGAATGAGCAGTTCTTC.

The V and J genes are TRBV11-2 and TRBJ2-3; no reliable D call. CDR1 and CDR2 (germline): SGHAT, FQNNGV. The V end was cut by 0 bases, the J end by 5 bases, with 6 bases between. This CDR3 is 13 amino acids long. DNA of the CDR3: TGTGCCAGCAGCTTAGAGGCAGGAGATACGCAGTATTTT. Translated: CASSLEAGDTQYF.

The V and J genes are TRBV27 and TRBJ2-7; no reliable D call. Germline CDR1 MNHEY, CDR2 SMNVEV (reference sequence). The CDR3 is made up of 14 amino acids. The V and J ends lost 0 bases and 6 bases respectively, with 12 bases between them. This chain's CDR3 is CASSLSGQAGEQYF. The DNA of the CDR3 is TGTGCCAGCAGTTTATCGGGTCAGGCAGGCGAGCAGTACTTC.

V and J are TRBV12-2 and TRBJ2-7; the D call of TRBD1 is as the table states it, not checked on the DNA. TRBV12-2 is a pseudogene segment. The CDR3 contains 18 residues. CDR3 region: CASRLATAGTGPQYEQYF. In nucleotides, the CDR3 is TGTGCAAGTCGCTTAGCGACGGCCGGGACAGGGCCCCAATACGAGCAGTACTTC.

The V and J genes are TRBV7-2 and TRBJ2-7; a weak D match, TRBD2 (6 bases). Trimming pared 1 base from V and 4 bases from J, leaving 14 bases between. The germline CDR1 and CDR2 sequences are SGHTA and FQGNSA. The CDR3 runs 15 residues. The CDR3 here is CASSLGGGKGYEQYF. CDR3 in DNA: TGTGCCAGCAGCTTAGGTGGGGGGAAGGGTTACGAGCAGTACTTC. The full variable domain, completed using reference TRBV7-2 and TRBJ2-7, is GAGVSQSPSNKVTEKGKDVELRCDPISGHTALYWYRQSLGQGLEFLIYFQGNSAPDKSGLPSDRFSAERTGGSVSTLTIQRTQQEDSAVYLCASSLGGGKGYEQYFGPGTRLTVT.